This T cell receptor beta chain was captured by sequencing in a study of kidney transplant recipient with SARS-CoV-2 infection. This clonotype was counted many times. TCRdb recomputed calls from the reads with MiXCR, one row per CDR3 protein. The table shows under 300,000 distinct CDR3 sequences, with 29% occurring only once. Sequenced material: a blood sample, taken at baseline and between days 110 and 120 from a kidney transplant recipient. The receptor comes from a male patient younger than 45 who had COVID-19 and was a kidney transplant recipient. Certain T cells may be donor cells from the graft.

The CDR3 nucleotides are TGTGCCAGCAGCCAATCTAGCGGGAGTCTCTACGAGCAGTACGTC. Translated, it gives CASSQSSGSLYEQYV. The rearrangement links TRBV16 to TRBJ2-7; TRBD2 matches at 9 bases. The V gene end was trimmed by 0 bases and the J gene end by 3 bases; junction bases not matched to a gene: 3. CDR1 and CDR2 (germline): KGHSY, FQNENV. The CDR3 spans 15 residues.